One sample yielded the 15 T cell receptor beta chains listed below, sequenced in a study of follicular helper T cells after annual influenza vaccination. The sample's time point: 2014-2015 season, pre-vaccination. Produced via immunoSEQ multiplex PCR; TCRdb's table is partial and in-frame only. The sample yields over 14,000 clones, almost 85% seen once. Source: CXCR5- memory CD4+ T cells sorted from blood, taken on the day of influenza vaccination. The source is an adult who received the influenza vaccine.

The chain links TRBV6-6 to TRBJ2-5; TRBD1 agrees at 8 bases. Germline V gene sequence: CDR1 MNHNY, CDR2 SVGAGI (reference sequence). The junction had 6 bases not matched to a gene; V was cut back by 2 bases and J by 4 bases. The CDR3 loop spans 15 amino acids. CDR3 loop: CASSYRWQGAETQYF. The DNA of the CDR3 is TGTGCCAGCAGTTACAGGTGGCAGGGGGCAGAGACCCAGTACTTC.

This chain uses TRBV1 with TRBJ2-6. TRBV1 is a recognized pseudogene. This CDR3 spans 18 amino acids. Here the CDR3 DNA reads TGCACCAGCAGCTGTTTGGGTTGTGCACAAAGTCGGGCCAACGTCCTGACTTTC. This sequence encodes CTSSCLGCAQSRANVLTF.

The CDR3 loop is CASSHGQGARYRYGYTF. The CDR3 bases are TGCGCCAGCAGCCACGGCCAGGGGGCCCGCTATCGCTATGGCTACACCTTC. The chain carries TRBV4-1 and TRBJ1-2; 8 bases are a match to TRBD1. Germline V gene lookup returns CDR1 MGHRA and CDR2 YSYEKL. This CDR3 has 17 residues. The ends lost 3 bases at V and 4 bases at J; junction bases unmatched: 13.

The rearrangement joins TRBV7-8 to TRBJ2-3; D gene ambiguous. In germline, CDR1 is SGHVS, CDR2 FQNEAQ. CDR3 length equals 13 residues. V lost 5 bases, J lost 0 bases, and 6 bases lay in between. CDR3 sequence (DNA): TGTGCCAGCAGCCCAGACAGCACAGATACGCAGTATTTT. Protein sequence: CASSPDSTDTQYF.

The chain recombines TRBV15 with TRBJ2-3; D is tentatively TRBD1 or TRBD2 (5 bases each). The V gene's germline CDR1 is LNHNV and CDR2 YYDKDF (reference sequence). The V and J ends lost 1 base and 1 base respectively, with 12 bases between them. The CDR3 is made up of 16 amino acids. CDR3 region: CATSRGGDRRTDTQYF. CDR3 bases: TGTGCCACCAGCAGAGGAGGGGATAGACGCACAGATACGCAGTATTTT. Complete variable domain (other parts from reference TRBV15 and TRBJ2-3): DAMVIQNPRYQVTQFGKPVTLSCSQTLNHNVMYWYQQKSSQAPKLLFHYYDKDFNNEADTPDNFQSRRPNTSFCFLDIRSPGLGDTAMYLCATSRGGDRRTDTQYFGPGTRLTVL.

The genes are TRBV11-2 and TRBJ1-6; D is possibly TRBD1 (5 bases). Per germline, CDR1 SGHAT and CDR2 FQNNGV. The CDR3 extends over 13 amino acids. V was trimmed by 7 bases and J by 13 bases, leaving 17 bases between them. Written as DNA, the CDR3 is TGTGCCAGCACCCCACTCTGGACACGGCCCCTCCACTTT. This translates into CASTPLWTRPLHF.

The CDR3 protein is CASSPQAFYQPQHF. The CDR3 nucleotides are TGTGCCAGCAGCCCACAGGCGTTTTACCAGCCCCAGCATTTT. The rearrangement links TRBV7-2 to TRBJ1-5; D may be TRBD1 (5 bases). Per germline, CDR1 SGHTA and CDR2 FQGNSA. The CDR3 consists of 14 residues. Trimming pared 5 bases from V and 7 bases from J, leaving 15 bases between.

The chain has TRBV7-2 and TRBJ2-1; D call uncertain. Trimming removed 7 bases at V and 8 bases at J, with 3 bases between. The germline V gene has CDR1 SGHTA and CDR2 FQGNSA. The CDR3 has 9 amino acids. The CDR3 DNA reads TGTGCCAGCATGGATGAGCAGTTCTTC. Translation gives CASMDEQFF.

This chain links TRBV2 with TRBJ2-7; 7 bases match TRBD1. Germline trimming cut 3 bases from V and 5 bases from J; bases unmatched to any gene: 4. From germline, CDR1 is SNHLY and CDR2 FYNNEI. This CDR3 spans 13 amino acids. The CDR3 coding sequence is TGTGCCAGCAGTGATAGACAGGGCGACGAGCAGTACTTC. This gives the protein CASSDRQGDEQYF.

This clone was seen a few times. This sequence joins TRBV2 and TRBJ1-6; D is uncertain. Deletions cut 4 bases from V and 0 bases from J, with 7 bases between. The CDR3 length is 15 residues. Germline-derived CDR1 and CDR2 are SNHLY and FYNNEI. This chain's CDR3 is CASSVGSSYNSPLHF. The DNA for the CDR3 is TGTGCCAGCAGTGTAGGGAGCTCCTATAATTCACCCCTCCACTTT.

This chain connects TRBV21-1 to TRBJ2-7. TRBV21-1 is reported as a pseudogene. This CDR3 region has 13 residues. The DNA of the CDR3 is TGTGCCAGCAGCAAACGACGGACCTACGAGCAGTACTTC. Protein product: CASSKRRTYEQYF.

J is TRBJ1-3 and V is TRBV30; D possibly corresponds to TRBD1 (5 bases). Germline-derived CDR1 and CDR2 are GTSNPN and SVGIG (reference sequence). The CDR3 consists of 16 residues. Trimming cost V 0 bases and J 0 bases, with 12 bases left between them. The CDR3 bases are TGTGCCTGGAGTGTACGGTGGGGGAGCTCTGGAAACACCATATATTTT. This encodes CAWSVRWGSSGNTIYF. The full variable domain, its missing parts supplied by reference TRBV30 and TRBJ1-3, is SQTIHQWPATLVQPVGSPLSLECTVEGTSNPNLYWYRQAAGRGLQLLFYSVGIGQISSEVPQNLSASRPQDRQFILSSKKLLLSDSGFYLCAWSVRWGSSGNTIYFGEGSWLTVV.

The chain couples TRBV29-1 to TRBJ1-1, with 8 positions matching TRBD1. CDR1 and CDR2 (germline): SQVTM, ANQGSEA. The CDR3 has 16 amino acids. V shed 2 bases and J 2 bases; nucleotides not matched to a gene: 10. The CDR3 DNA is TGCAGCGTTGAACGTGCGGACAGGGAACGAAACACTGAAGCTTTCTTT. This encodes CSVERADRERNTEAFF.

The chain has TRBV5-6 and TRBJ2-1, with TRBD1 matching over 8 bases. There are 16 residues in the CDR3. Germline trimming cut 4 bases from V and 10 bases from J; bases unmatched to any gene: 16. Germline CDR1 reads SGHDT; CDR2 reads YYEEEE. CDR3 in DNA: TGTGCCAGCAGCCCCGATCAGGACAGGGTGTTATGCGAGCAGTTCTTC. Translating gives CASSPDQDRVLCEQFF.

In this sample, this clone turned up a few times. V gene TRBV6-4 combines with J gene TRBJ2-3; D is ambiguous. With 3 bases removed from V and 0 bases from J, the gap between germline ends came to 10 bases. The CDR3 contains 15 residues. Per germline, CDR1 MRHNA and CDR2 SNTAGT. The CDR3 bases are TGTGCCAGCAGTGATGGTTTGGCAAGCACAGATACGCAGTATTTT. The encoded protein is CASSDGLASTDTQYF.